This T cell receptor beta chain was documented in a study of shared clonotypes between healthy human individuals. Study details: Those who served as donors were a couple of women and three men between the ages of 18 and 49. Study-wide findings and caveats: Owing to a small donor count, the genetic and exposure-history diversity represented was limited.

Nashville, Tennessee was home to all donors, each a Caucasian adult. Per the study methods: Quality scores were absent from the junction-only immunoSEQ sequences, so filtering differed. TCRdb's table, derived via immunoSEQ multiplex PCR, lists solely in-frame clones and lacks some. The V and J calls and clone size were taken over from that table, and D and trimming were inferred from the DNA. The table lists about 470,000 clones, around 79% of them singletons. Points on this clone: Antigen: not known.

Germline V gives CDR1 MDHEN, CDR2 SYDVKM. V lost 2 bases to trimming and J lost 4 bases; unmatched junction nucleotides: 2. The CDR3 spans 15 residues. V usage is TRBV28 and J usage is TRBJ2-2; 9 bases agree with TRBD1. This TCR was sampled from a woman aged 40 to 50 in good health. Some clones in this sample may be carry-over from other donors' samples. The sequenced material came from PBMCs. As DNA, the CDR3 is TGTGCCAGCAGTTTACTGGACAGGGGCACCGGGGAGCTGTTTTTT. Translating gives CASSLLDRGTGELFF.